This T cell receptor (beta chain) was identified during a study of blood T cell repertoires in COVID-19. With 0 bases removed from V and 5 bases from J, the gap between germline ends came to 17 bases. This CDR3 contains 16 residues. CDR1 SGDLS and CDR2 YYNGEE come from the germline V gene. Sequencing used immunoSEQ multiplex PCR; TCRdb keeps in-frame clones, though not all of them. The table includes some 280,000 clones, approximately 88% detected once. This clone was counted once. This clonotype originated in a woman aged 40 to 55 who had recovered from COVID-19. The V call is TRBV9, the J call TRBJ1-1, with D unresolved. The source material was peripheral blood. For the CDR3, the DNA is TGTGCCAGCAGCGTAGGATCATGGGAGGCGGGGACTGAAGCTTTCTTT. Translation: CASSVGSWEAGTEAFF. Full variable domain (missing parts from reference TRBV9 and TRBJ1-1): DSGVTQTPKHLITATGQRVTLRCSPRSGDLSVYWYQQSLDQGLQFLIQYYNGEERAKGNILERFSAQQFPDLHSELNLSSLELGDSALYFCASSVGSWEAGTEAFFGQGTRLTVV.